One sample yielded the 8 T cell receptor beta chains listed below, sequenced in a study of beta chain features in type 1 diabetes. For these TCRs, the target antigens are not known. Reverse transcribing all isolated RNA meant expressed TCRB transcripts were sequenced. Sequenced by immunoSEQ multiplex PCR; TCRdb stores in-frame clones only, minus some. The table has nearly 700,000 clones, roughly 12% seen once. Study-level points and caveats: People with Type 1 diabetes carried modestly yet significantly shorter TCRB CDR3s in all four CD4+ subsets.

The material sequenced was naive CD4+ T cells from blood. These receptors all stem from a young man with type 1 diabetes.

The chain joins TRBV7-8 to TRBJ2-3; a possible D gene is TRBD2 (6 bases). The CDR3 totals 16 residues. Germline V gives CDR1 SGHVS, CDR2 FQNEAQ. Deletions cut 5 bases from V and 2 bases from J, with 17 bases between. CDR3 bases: TGTGCCAGCAGCACCACGGTTAGCGGACCCACAGATACGCAGTATTTT. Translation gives CASSTTVSGPTDTQYF.

This CDR3 reads CASSEWRGAEQYF. CDR3 bases: TGTGCCAGCAGTGAATGGCGGGGGGCCGAGCAGTACTTC. This chain connects TRBV6-1 to TRBJ2-7; 8 bases line up with TRBD2. This CDR3 contains 13 residues. J was trimmed by 6 bases and V by 2 bases; bases with no gene match: 3. CDR1 and CDR2 (germline): MNHNS, SASEGT.

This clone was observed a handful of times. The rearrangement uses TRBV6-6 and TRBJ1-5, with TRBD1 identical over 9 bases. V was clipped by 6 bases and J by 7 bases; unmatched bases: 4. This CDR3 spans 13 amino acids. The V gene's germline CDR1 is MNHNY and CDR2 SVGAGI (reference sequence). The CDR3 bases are TGTGCCAGCAGCCGACAGGGGGACCAGCCCCAGCATTTT. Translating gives CASSRQGDQPQHF.

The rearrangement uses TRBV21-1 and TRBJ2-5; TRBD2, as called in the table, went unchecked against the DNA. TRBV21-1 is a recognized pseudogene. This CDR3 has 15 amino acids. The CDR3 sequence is CASSKDGSGVETQYF. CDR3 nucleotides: TGTGCCAGCAGCAAAGACGGCTCGGGAGTGGAGACCCAGTACTTC.

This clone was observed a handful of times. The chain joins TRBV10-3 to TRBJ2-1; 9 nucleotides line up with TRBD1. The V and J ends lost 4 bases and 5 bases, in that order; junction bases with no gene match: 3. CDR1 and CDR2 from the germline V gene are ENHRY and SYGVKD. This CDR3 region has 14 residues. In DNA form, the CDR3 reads TGTGCCATCAGTGGGGGACAGGGCAACAATGAGCAGTTCTTC. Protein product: CAISGGQGNNEQFF.

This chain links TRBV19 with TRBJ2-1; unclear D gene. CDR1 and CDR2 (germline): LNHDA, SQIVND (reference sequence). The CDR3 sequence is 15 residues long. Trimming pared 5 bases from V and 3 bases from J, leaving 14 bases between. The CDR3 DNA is TGTGCCAGTAGTCCCGAAGGGCTGCGCTACAATGAGCAGTTCTTC. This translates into CASSPEGLRYNEQFF. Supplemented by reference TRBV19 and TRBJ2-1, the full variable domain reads DGGITQSPKYLFRKEGQNVTLSCEQNLNHDAMYWYRQDPGQGLRLIYYSQIVNDFQKGDIAEGYSVSREKKESFPLTVTSAQKNPTAFYLCASSPEGLRYNEQFFGPGTRLTVL.

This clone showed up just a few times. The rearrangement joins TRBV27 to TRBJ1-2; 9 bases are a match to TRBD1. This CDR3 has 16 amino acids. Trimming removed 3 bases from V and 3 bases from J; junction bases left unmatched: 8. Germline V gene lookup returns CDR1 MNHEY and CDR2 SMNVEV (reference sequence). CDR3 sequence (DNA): TGTGCCAGCAGTTTCCTGGGACAGGGCCTTTACTATGGCTACACCTTC. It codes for CASSFLGQGLYYGYTF.

The DNA for the CDR3 is TGTGCCACCAGCAGAGACCTAGCCCAAGAGACCCAGTACTTC. Translated: CATSRDLAQETQYF. The chain combines TRBV15 with TRBJ2-5, with a possible D match to TRBD2 (5 bases). CDR1 and CDR2 (germline): LNHNV, YYDKDF (reference sequence). Deletions cut 0 bases from V and 1 base from J, with 6 bases between. The CDR3 has 14 residues.